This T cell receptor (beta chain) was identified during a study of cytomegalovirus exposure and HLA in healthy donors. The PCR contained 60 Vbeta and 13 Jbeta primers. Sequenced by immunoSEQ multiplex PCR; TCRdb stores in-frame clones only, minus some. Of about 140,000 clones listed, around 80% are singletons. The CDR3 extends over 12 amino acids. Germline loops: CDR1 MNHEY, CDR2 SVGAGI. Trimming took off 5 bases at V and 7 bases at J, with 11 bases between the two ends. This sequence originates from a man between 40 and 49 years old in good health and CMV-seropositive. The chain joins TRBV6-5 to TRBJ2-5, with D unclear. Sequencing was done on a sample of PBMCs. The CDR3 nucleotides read TGTGCCAGCAGTAAACGGTGGTCGACCCAGTACTTC. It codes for CASSKRWSTQYF.